This passage covers 17 T cell receptor beta chains from one sample sequenced in a study of glioma-infiltrating T cells (dated by TCRdb to the mid-2010s). Data came from an Illumina MiSeq. TCR alpha and beta CDR3 regions were amplified with the iRepertoire nested amplicon-rescue multiplex PCR (arm-PCR) platform from RNA. In TCRdb, the public reads were trimmed at Q25 with fastp and aligned with MiXCR, with productive beta chains retained. Merged by CDR3 protein, the rows form single entries marked with the most common genes and DNA. Recorded for this sample are about 93,000 distinct CDR3 sequences; roughly 39% of them occurred a single time. The ten biggest clones cover roughly two fifths of the sample. Sequencing input: glioma tissue, nonneoplastic brain tissue, or PBMCs (not recorded which). These receptor sequences come from a human donor with low-grade glioma or glioblastoma, undergoing nonglioma brain surgery, or in good health (not recorded which).

This clonotype has a count of ten or more. The chain has TRBV28 and TRBJ1-2; the D is unclear. The CDR3 spans 11 residues. The V end lost 6 bases, the J end lost 8 bases, and 10 bases lay between the germline ends. Germline V gene sequence: CDR1 MDHEN, CDR2 SYDVKM. In DNA form, the CDR3 reads TGTGCCAGCAGCAACTTATGGGGCTACACCTTC. Its protein product is CASSNLWGYTF.

In this sample, this clonotype turned up a few times. It may be a read error: a sequence one base away is much more abundant. The rearrangement joins TRBV7-3 to TRBJ1-5; D is possibly TRBD1 (5 bases). Germline V lookup: CDR1 SGHTA, CDR2 FQGTGA. The CDR3 consists of 19 residues. CDR3 nucleotides: TGTGCCAGCAGCTTAGATCCCCAGGGAGAGAAAAATAGCGATCAGCCCCAGCATTTT. Protein sequence: CASSLDPQGEKNSDQPQHF.

This clonotype was picked up many times. This chain joins TRBV28 and TRBJ1-3; D perhaps matches TRBD1 (6 bases). Germline assignment: CDR1 MDHEN and CDR2 SYDVKM. This CDR3 has 16 residues. V was cut by 6 bases and J by 0 bases, with 15 bases left in between. The CDR3 region is CASREGRTVSGNTIYF. CDR3 nucleotides: TGTGCCAGCAGAGAAGGAAGGACAGTCTCTGGAAACACCATATATTTT.

At least ten counts were recorded for this clonotype. The gene calls are TRBV28 and TRBJ2-5, with 10 bases identical to TRBD2. Germline values: CDR1 MDHEN, CDR2 SYDVKM. The CDR3 loop spans 16 amino acids. The V and J ends lost 3 bases and 3 bases, in that order; junction bases with no gene match: 7. In nucleotides, the CDR3 is TGTGCCAGCAGTTTGATGCTAGCGGGGGAGGAAGAGACCCAGTACTTC. It specifies CASSLMLAGEEETQYF.

A remark on this clonotype: The junction and the germline gene differ at one end; a read error may be behind it. The chain links TRBV2 to TRBJ1-1; no firm D call. The CDR3 extends over 16 amino acids. The germline V gene has CDR1 SNHLY and CDR2 FYNNEI. Here the CDR3 reads CARSARLGGLNTEAFF. CDR3 in DNA: TGTGCCAGAAGTGCCAGGCTCGGAGGTTTGAACACTGAAGCCTTCTTT.

To note about this clonotype: A read error may produce the germline difference seen at one junction end. The V call is TRBV4-1, the J call TRBJ2-7, with D uncertain. Germline V lookup: CDR1 MGHRA, CDR2 YSYEKL. CDR3 length: 12 amino acids. CDR3 loop: CASSLLRSEQYF. The CDR3 DNA is TGTGCCAGCAGTTTATTAAGGAGCGAGCAGTACTTC.

Note on this clonotype: The conserved phenylalanine or tryptophan is not found at the CDR3 terminus, so this likely reflects a read error. The limits of the CDR3 on the DNA are not certain, so only TCRdb's listed CDR3 is given. V and J are TRBV15 and TRBJ2-5. The CDR3 spans 13 residues, counting both ends. Germline-derived CDR1 and CDR2 are LNHNV and YYDKDF (reference sequence). The CDR3 region is CATSPEPQETKYL.

In the case of this clonotype: A read error may account for a junction end that differs from germline. The chain has TRBV6-5 and TRBJ2-3, with D tentatively TRBD1 (6 bases). This CDR3 comprises 12 residues. Germline CDR1 and CDR2: MNHEY and SVGAGI. The CDR3 spells CASSLGGDKQYF. The DNA of the CDR3 is TGTGCCAGCAGCCTAGGGGGAGATAAGCAGTACTTT.

This clonotype was seen just once. The chain combines TRBV28 with TRBJ2-1; 10 bases line up with TRBD1. Germline lookup yields CDR1 MDHEN and CDR2 SYDVKM. CDR3 length equals 15 residues. The V gene end was trimmed by 5 bases and the J gene end by 4 bases; junction bases not matched to a gene: 5. The CDR3 DNA reads as TGTGCCAGCAGTGGGGACAGGGGCCTTTACAATGAGCAGTTCTTC. Translated: CASSGDRGLYNEQFF.

This clonotype was seen ten or more times. The J gene is TRBJ1-1, the V gene TRBV2; D unresolved. CDR1 is SNHLY and CDR2 is FYNNEI in the germline V gene. This CDR3 has 12 amino acids. Trimming left V 3 bases short and J 1 base short, with 3 bases between. Written as DNA, the CDR3 is TGTGCCAGCAGTGACGAGAACACTGAAGCTTTCTTT. Translating gives CASSDENTEAFF.

This clonotype was seen ten or more times. V and J are TRBV6-2 or TRBV6-3 and TRBJ2-7; D remains unclear. The CDR3 spans 17 residues. Germline V gene lookup returns CDR1 MNHEY and CDR2 SVGEGT. Trimming shortened V by 5 bases and J by 0 bases, and 20 bases separated the two germline ends. CDR3 protein: CASSPPKAPRSSYEQYF. The DNA of the CDR3 is TGTGCCAGCAGTCCACCGAAGGCGCCTAGGAGCTCCTACGAGCAGTACTTC.

Concerning this clonotype: A much larger clonotype is one base distant, so this may be a read error. The CDR3 reads CSAAGAGGENIQYF. The CDR3 bases are TGCAGCGCCGCCGGGGCGGGAGGGGAAAACATTCAGTACTTC. V usage is TRBV29-1 and J usage is TRBJ2-4, with 9 bases that match TRBD2. CDR3 length equals 14 residues. J was trimmed by 5 bases and V by 7 bases; bases with no gene match: 9. CDR1 is SQVTM, CDR2 ANQGSEA, per germline.

This clonotype appeared many times. The chain joins TRBV18 to TRBJ2-7; 7 nucleotides align to TRBD1. Germline V CDR1 and CDR2: KGHSH, LQKENI. The ends lost 2 bases at V and 2 bases at J; junction bases unmatched: 3. CDR3 length: 14 amino acids. CDR3 residues: CASSPETGPYEQYF. The CDR3 DNA reads TGTGCCAGCTCACCAGAGACAGGGCCCTACGAGCAGTACTTC.

This clonotype was detected many times. The rearrangement uses TRBV6-2 or TRBV6-3 and TRBJ1-6; D is unclear. V was cut by 0 bases and J by 0 bases, with 12 bases left in between. The CDR3 runs 18 residues. Per the germline V gene, CDR1 is MNHEY and CDR2 is SVGEGT. The CDR3 loop is CASSYSDSSSSYNSPLHF. CDR3 nucleotides: TGTGCCAGCAGTTACTCGGACTCCTCGAGCTCCTATAATTCACCCCTCCACTTT.

This clonotype was observed once. The junction departs from the called germline gene at one end, perhaps through a read error. The J gene is TRBJ1-1, the V gene TRBV27; 7 positions agree with TRBD1. Germline lookup yields CDR1 MNHEY and CDR2 SMNVEV (reference sequence). The CDR3 has 11 residues. The DNA of the CDR3 is TGTGCCAGCGGTGCCGGGACAGAAGCTTCCTTT. This encodes CASGAGTEASF.

This clonotype was observed a single time. The chain combines TRBV20-1 with TRBJ2-1; TRBD2 aligns across 15 bases. The CDR3 totals 15 residues. Trimming removed 6 bases from V and 6 bases from J; junction bases left unmatched: 6. Germline V gene sequence: CDR1 DFQATT, CDR2 SNEGSKA (reference sequence). The CDR3: CSAPGLAGGGNEQFF. Here the CDR3 DNA reads TGCAGTGCCCCGGGACTAGCGGGAGGCGGCAATGAGCAGTTCTTC.

The chain joins TRBV18 to TRBJ2-1; TRBD1 matches at 7 bases. Germline assignment: CDR1 KGHSH and CDR2 LQKENI. V shed 9 bases, J shed 7 bases, and the junction held 6 bases outside the gene matches. The CDR3 consists of 12 residues. The CDR3, as DNA: TGTGCCAGGTACGGACAGGCGAATGAGCAGTTCTTC. This gives the protein CARYGQANEQFF.